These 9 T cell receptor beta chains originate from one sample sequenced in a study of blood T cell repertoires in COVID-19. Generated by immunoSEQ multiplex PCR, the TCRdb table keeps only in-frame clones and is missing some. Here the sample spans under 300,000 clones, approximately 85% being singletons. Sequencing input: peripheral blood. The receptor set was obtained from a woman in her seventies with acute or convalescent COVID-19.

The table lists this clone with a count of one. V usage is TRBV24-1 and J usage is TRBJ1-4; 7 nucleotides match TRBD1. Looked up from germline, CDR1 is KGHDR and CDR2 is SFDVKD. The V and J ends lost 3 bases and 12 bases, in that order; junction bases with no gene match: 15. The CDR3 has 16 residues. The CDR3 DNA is TGTGCCACCAGTGATCCCCCCCGGGGACAGAAGGTAGAACTGTTTTTT. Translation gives CATSDPPRGQKVELFF.

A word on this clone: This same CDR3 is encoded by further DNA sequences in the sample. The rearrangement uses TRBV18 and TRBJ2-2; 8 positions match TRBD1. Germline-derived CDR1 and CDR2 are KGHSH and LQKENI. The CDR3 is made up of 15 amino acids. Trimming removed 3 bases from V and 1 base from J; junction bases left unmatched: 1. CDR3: CASSPGTGNTGELFF. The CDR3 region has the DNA TGTGCCAGCTCACCTGGGACAGGGAACACCGGGGAGCTGTTTTTT.

In DNA form, the CDR3 reads TGTGCCAGTACCTTGACGGGGACAGGGCCCTACGAGCAGTACTTC. Its protein is CASTLTGTGPYEQYF. The genes are TRBV19 and TRBJ2-7, with 9 bases aligning to TRBD1. Germline V gives CDR1 LNHDA, CDR2 SQIVND (reference sequence). The V segment lost 7 bases and the J segment 2 bases; nucleotides outside the gene matches: 9. The CDR3 extends over 15 amino acids. Filled out from reference TRBV19 and TRBJ2-7, the complete variable domain reads DGGITQSPKYLFRKEGQNVTLSCEQNLNHDAMYWYRQDPGQGLRLIYYSQIVNDFQKGDIAEGYSVSREKKESFPLTVTSAQKNPTAFYLCASTLTGTGPYEQYFGPGTRLTVT.

The CDR3 spells CASSKSGTGGEQYF. CDR3 in DNA: TGCGCCAGCAGTAAATCCGGGACAGGGGGGGAGCAGTACTTC. The genes are TRBV10-1 and TRBJ2-7; 11 bases are shared with TRBD1. This CDR3 spans 14 amino acids. The germline CDR1 and CDR2 sequences are WNHNN and SYGVQD (reference sequence). Trimming took 5 bases from V and 7 from J; bases not matched to a gene: 7.

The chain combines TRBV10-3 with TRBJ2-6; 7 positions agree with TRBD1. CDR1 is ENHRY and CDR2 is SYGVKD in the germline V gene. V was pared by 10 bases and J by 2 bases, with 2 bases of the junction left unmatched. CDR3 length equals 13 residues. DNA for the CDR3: TGTGCCACCCAGGGGGCTGGGGCCAACGTCCTGACTTTC. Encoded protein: CATQGAGANVLTF.

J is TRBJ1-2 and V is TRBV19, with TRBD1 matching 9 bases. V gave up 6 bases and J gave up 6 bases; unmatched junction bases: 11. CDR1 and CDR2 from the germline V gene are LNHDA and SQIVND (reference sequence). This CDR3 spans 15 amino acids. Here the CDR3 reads CASRGTGKAEDGYTF. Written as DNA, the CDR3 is TGTGCCAGTAGGGGGACAGGGAAAGCGGAGGATGGCTACACCTTC.

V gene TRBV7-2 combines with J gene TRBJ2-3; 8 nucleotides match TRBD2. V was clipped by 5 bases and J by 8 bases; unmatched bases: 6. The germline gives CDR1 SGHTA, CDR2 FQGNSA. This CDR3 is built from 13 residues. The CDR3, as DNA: TGTGCCAGCAGCGCGGGGGGCAGGGGTACGCAGTATTTT. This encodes CASSAGGRGTQYF.

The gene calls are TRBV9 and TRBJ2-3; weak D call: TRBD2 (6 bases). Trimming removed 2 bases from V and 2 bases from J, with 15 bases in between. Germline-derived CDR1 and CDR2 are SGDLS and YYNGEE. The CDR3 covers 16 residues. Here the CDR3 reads CASSVLADSSTDTQYF. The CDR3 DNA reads TGTGCCAGCAGCGTCTTAGCGGACTCGTCCACAGATACGCAGTATTTT.

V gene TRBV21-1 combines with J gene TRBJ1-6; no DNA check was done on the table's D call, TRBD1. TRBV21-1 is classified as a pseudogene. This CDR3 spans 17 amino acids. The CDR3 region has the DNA TGTGCCAGCAGCACTCAAGGGAATGGGGCGAGAGTGTCACCCCTCCACTTT. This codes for CASSTQGNGARVSPLHF.